The 10 T cell receptor beta chains below all came from one sample that was sequenced in a study of T cell responses to AZD1222 COVID-19 vaccine. TCRdb's table, derived via immunoSEQ multiplex PCR, lists solely in-frame clones and lacks some. The sample has 95,000 to 110,000 clones, roughly 90% seen once; the top ten hold 6% to 7%. The source was peripheral blood, collected on day 0 of AZD1222 vaccination. The receptor source for this set is an adult in good health.

This chain links TRBV10-1 with TRBJ1-1, with 10 bases lining up with TRBD1. CDR1 and CDR2 (germline): WNHNN, SYGVQD (reference sequence). Trimming at V came to 5 bases and at J to 0 bases, leaving 15 bases not matched to a gene. CDR3 length equals 19 residues. CDR3 amino acids: CASSPDRGSAQGMNTEAFF. The CDR3 bases are TGCGCCAGCAGTCCGGACAGGGGGTCCGCTCAGGGAATGAACACTGAAGCTTTCTTT.

The rearrangement links TRBV21-1 to TRBJ1-6. TRBV21-1 is a pseudogene locus. The CDR3 runs to 12 residues. This chain's CDR3 is CASSKGNSPLHF. The CDR3 bases are TGTGCCAGCAGCAAGGGAAATTCACCCCTCCACTTT.

The genes are TRBV7-3 and TRBJ2-5, with 14 bases that match TRBD2. Per the germline V gene, CDR1 is SGHTA and CDR2 is FQGTGA. There are 19 residues in the CDR3. V shed 6 bases and J 2 bases; nucleotides not matched to a gene: 14. DNA of the CDR3: TGTGCCAGCAGGTTATCGGGGACTAGCGGGGGATGGGCTCAAGAGACCCAGTACTTC. Amino acids: CASRLSGTSGGWAQETQYF.

The chain employs TRBV5-1 and TRBJ2-1; D perhaps matches TRBD2 (6 bases). CDR3 length equals 15 residues. The germline gives CDR1 SGHRS, CDR2 YFSETQ. V was shortened by 2 bases and J by 6 bases, with 15 bases between the two germline ends. In DNA, the CDR3 is TGCGCCAGCAGCTTTACGGGAGTTGGGGGCAATGAGCAGTTCTTC. Amino acid sequence: CASSFTGVGGNEQFF.

This clone has just a few counts. The chain links TRBV6-5 to TRBJ1-2, with a tentative D call TRBD1 (5 bases). The CDR3 is made up of 11 amino acids. Trimming removed 6 bases from V and 14 bases from J, with 16 bases in between. Germline V gene sequence: CDR1 MNHEY, CDR2 SVGAGI. This CDR3 reads CASSDRSSVTF. As DNA, the CDR3 is TGTGCCAGCAGCGACAGATCCAGCGTAACCTTC.

This clone appeared a single time. The rearrangement links TRBV15 to TRBJ1-4, with D unclear. Germline V gene data show CDR1 as LNHNV and CDR2 as YYDKDF (reference sequence). CDR3 length equals 15 residues. V was pared by 1 base and J by 5 bases, with 11 bases between. This CDR3 is CATSRGPTSNEKLFF. Here the CDR3 DNA reads TGTGCCACCAGCAGAGGCCCCACGTCGAATGAAAAACTGTTTTTT.

The chain is built from TRBV28 and TRBJ2-7; D remains ambiguous. Trimming cost V 8 bases and J 0 bases, with 17 bases left between them. Germline values: CDR1 MDHEN, CDR2 SYDVKM. The CDR3 has 15 residues. CDR3 residues: CASVASQLLSYEQYF. The CDR3 DNA sequence: TGTGCCAGCGTGGCCAGTCAACTTCTCTCCTACGAGCAGTACTTC.

The chain combines TRBV6-2 or TRBV6-3 with TRBJ1-6, with D possibly TRBD1 on 6 matching bases. Germline CDR1 reads MNHEY; CDR2 reads SVGEGT. With 5 bases removed from V and 7 bases from J, the gap between germline ends came to 15 bases. This CDR3 has 15 amino acids. CDR3 sequence reads: CASSVRGAENSPLHF. CDR3 sequence (DNA): TGTGCCAGCAGTGTCCGGGGGGCCGAAAATTCACCCCTCCACTTT.

Here the CDR3 DNA reads TGTGCCAGCAGCCCCCAGGGATCCTCCTACGAGCAGTACTTC. Translating gives CASSPQGSSYEQYF. J is TRBJ2-7 and V is TRBV7-2; weak D call: TRBD1 (5 bases). V shed 5 bases and J shed 0 bases, with 11 bases lying between them. The germline V gene has CDR1 SGHTA and CDR2 FQGNSA. The CDR3 loop spans 14 amino acids.

The sample holds a few counts of this clone. The chain employs TRBV6-5 and TRBJ1-6, with D possibly matching TRBD1 (5 bases). This CDR3 has 15 amino acids. Trimming pared 8 bases from V and 10 bases from J, leaving 21 bases between. The germline V gene has CDR1 MNHEY and CDR2 SVGAGI. As DNA, the CDR3 is TGTGCCAGCCGATCATCGGGGGGGAACGGCTCACCCCTCCACTTT. As protein: CASRSSGGNGSPLHF.